This T cell receptor beta chain comes out of a study of T cells after yellow fever vaccination. General observations from the study: Within FACS-sorted repertoires, abundant clonotypes contaminating from the bulk population could be present. Although the secondary response was weaker, it peaked faster, at day 5 versus 15. Reappearance after the booster was seen for most primary-vaccination clones, at 95% to 97% CD4 and 75% to 90% CD8.

V was cut by 3 bases and J by 8 bases, with 15 bases left in between. The CDR3 has 14 residues. Germline loops: CDR1 KGHSH, CDR2 LQKENI. Template switching with 5'RACE generated the TCR cDNA and added a universal primer site and UMIs. TCRdb fed the 5' RACE reads into MiXCR, producing one record per CDR3 protein. The table lists about 330,000 distinct CDR3 sequences, roughly 8.4% of them singletons. As for this clonotype: Antigen specificity is unknown.

This sequence originates from a man aged 18 to 35 who received the YFV17D yellow fever vaccine. The sample here was PBMCs, taken about 49 days after the first yellow fever vaccination. The rearrangement joins TRBV18 to TRBJ2-3; tentatively, D is TRBD1 (6 bases). CDR3: CASSPQDSESTQYF. CDR3 in DNA: TGTGCCAGCTCACCCCAGGACAGTGAGAGTACGCAGTATTTT. Full variable domain (rest looked up from reference TRBV18 and TRBJ2-3): NAGVMQNPRHLVRRRGQEARLRCSPMKGHSHVYWYRQLPEEGLKFMVYLQKENIIDESGMPKERFSAEFPKEGPSILRIQQVVRGDSAAYFCASSPQDSESTQYFGPGTRLTVL.